This TCR beta chain was retrieved from a study of T cell responses to AZD1222 COVID-19 vaccine. The CDR3 runs 13 residues. CDR1 and CDR2 from the germline V gene are ENHRY and SYGVKD. V trimming: 6 bases; J trimming: 6 bases; junction bases outside the gene matches: 4. Here immunoSEQ multiplex PCR was the method, and the copy in TCRdb shows in-frame clones only, minus some. Counted here are some 130,000 clones, about 93% occurring once; the ten biggest clones make up 6.5% to 8.5%. Regarding this clone: The target antigen is unknown.

Findings and caveats of the study: It was only a handful of AZD1222 recipients who were seropositive at baseline. Once two AZD1222 doses were given, Spike-specific TCR breadth and depth went up. Clonal diversity was possibly underestimated, and the donors were mostly white British, with more females.

The receptor's source is an adult who received the AZD1222 COVID-19 vaccine. This rearrangement joins TRBV10-3 to TRBJ2-1; 8 nucleotides agree with TRBD1. This material consisted of peripheral blood, taken 28 days after the second AZD1222 dose. CDR3 DNA: TGTGCCATCAGGAGGGGACAGGTCAATGAGCAGTTCTTC. It specifies CAIRRGQVNEQFF.